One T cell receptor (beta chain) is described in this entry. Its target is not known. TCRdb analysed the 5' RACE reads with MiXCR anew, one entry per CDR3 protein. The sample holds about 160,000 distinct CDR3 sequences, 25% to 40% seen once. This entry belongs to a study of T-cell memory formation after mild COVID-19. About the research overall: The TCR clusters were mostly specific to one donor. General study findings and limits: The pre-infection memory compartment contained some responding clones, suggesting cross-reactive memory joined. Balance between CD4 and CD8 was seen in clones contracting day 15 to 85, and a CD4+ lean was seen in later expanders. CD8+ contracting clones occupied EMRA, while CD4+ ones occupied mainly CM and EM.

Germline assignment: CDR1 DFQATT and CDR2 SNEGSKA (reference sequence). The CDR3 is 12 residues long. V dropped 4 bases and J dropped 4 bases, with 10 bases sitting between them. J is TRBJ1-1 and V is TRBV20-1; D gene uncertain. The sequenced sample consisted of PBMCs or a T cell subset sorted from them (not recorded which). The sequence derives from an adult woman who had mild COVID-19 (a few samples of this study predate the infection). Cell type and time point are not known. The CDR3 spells CSAITPGTEAFF. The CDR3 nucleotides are TGCAGTGCTATCACTCCGGGCACTGAAGCTTTCTTT.